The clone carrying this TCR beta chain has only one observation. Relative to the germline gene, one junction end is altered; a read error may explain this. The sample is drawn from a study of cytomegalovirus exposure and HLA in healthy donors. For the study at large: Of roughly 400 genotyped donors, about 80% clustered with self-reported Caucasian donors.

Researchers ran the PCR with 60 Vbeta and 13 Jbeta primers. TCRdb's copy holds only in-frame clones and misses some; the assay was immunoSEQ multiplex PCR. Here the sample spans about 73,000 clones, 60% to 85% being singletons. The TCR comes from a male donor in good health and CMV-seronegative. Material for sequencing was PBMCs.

The CDR3 region has the DNA TGTGCCAGTAGAAATTTCAGGGGGCATCAGCCCCAGAATTTT. It codes for CASRNFRGHQPQNF. This sequence joins TRBV19 and TRBJ1-5; 8 bases match TRBD1. Germline assignment: CDR1 LNHDA and CDR2 SQIVND (reference sequence). The CDR3 is made up of 14 amino acids.